This is a list of T cell receptor beta chains from one sample in a study of blood T cells in healthy people across ages. TCRdb processed the 5' RACE reads anew with MiXCR; each CDR3 protein has one entry. Of over a million distinct CDR3 sequences listed, 45% were seen once; the top ten hold 18%. The sequenced sample was blood. The receptors originated from an older woman in good health. Each CDR3 is given without its conserved first and last residue. Size tells how often a clone was seen (once, few, many) or the class of an expanded clone, and some rows leave it out.

CDR3aa: ASSYRTGAHEQY
abundance: .
j_gene: TRBJ2-7
v_gene: TRBV6-6

CDR3aa: ASRGTSGNSYEQY
abundance: .
j_gene: TRBJ2-7
v_gene: TRBV10-3

CDR3aa: ASSREWSSYNSPLH
abundance: .
j_gene: TRBJ1-6
v_gene: TRBV9

CDR3aa: SGQFNTEAF
abundance: .
j_gene: TRBJ1-1
v_gene: TRBV20-1

CDR3aa: ASRGSGEVKEQF
abundance: .
j_gene: TRBJ2-1
v_gene: TRBV6-1

CDR3aa: ASSSPRGVVTEAF
abundance: .
j_gene: TRBJ1-1
v_gene: TRBV7-8

CDR3aa: ASSPSARDTQY
abundance: .
j_gene: TRBJ2-3
v_gene: TRBV9

CDR3aa: ASSFRSGLGTDTQY
abundance: .
j_gene: TRBJ2-3
v_gene: TRBV12-3/TRBV12-4

CDR3aa: ASSQVRGGSEQY
abundance: .
j_gene: TRBJ2-7
v_gene: TRBV3-1

CDR3aa: ASSEREAGANVPT
abundance: .
j_gene: TRBJ2-6
v_gene: TRBV6-1

CDR3aa: ASSPGRAGYNEQF
abundance: .
j_gene: TRBJ2-1
v_gene: TRBV5-1

CDR3aa: ASSYSWDRTERNEQF
abundance: few
j_gene: TRBJ2-1
v_gene: TRBV6-6

CDR3aa: ASGMGPREY
abundance: .
j_gene: TRBJ2-1
v_gene: TRBV28

CDR3aa: ASSQEPAGRSYGYT
abundance: few
j_gene: TRBJ1-2
v_gene: TRBV4-2

CDR3aa: ASSGEF
abundance: .
j_gene: TRBJ2-1
v_gene: TRBV9

CDR3aa: ASSQGHDNQPQH
abundance: .
j_gene: TRBJ1-5
v_gene: TRBV4-1

CDR3aa: ASRLGSSTDTQY
abundance: .
j_gene: TRBJ2-3
v_gene: TRBV28

CDR3aa: ASRPGQILNPYEQY
abundance: few
j_gene: .
v_gene: TRBV5-1

CDR3aa: SATPGRWDTQY
abundance: .
j_gene: TRBJ2-3
v_gene: TRBV20-1

CDR3aa: ASSPPAGRESYEQY
abundance: .
j_gene: TRBJ2-7
v_gene: TRBV7-9

CDR3aa: SAPGVADHLNEQF
abundance: few
j_gene: TRBJ2-1
v_gene: TRBV20-1

CDR3aa: ASSFEPTGTGAGYT
abundance: few
j_gene: TRBJ1-2
v_gene: TRBV7-2

CDR3aa: AITGGQTNTEAF
abundance: .
j_gene: TRBJ1-1
v_gene: TRBV10-3

CDR3aa: ASSNLKGALLSAEAF
abundance: .
j_gene: TRBJ1-1
v_gene: TRBV14

CDR3aa: ASSLYLVARQETQY
abundance: .
j_gene: .
v_gene: TRBV7-9

CDR3aa: ASSVATSGETQY
abundance: .
j_gene: TRBJ2-5
v_gene: TRBV9

CDR3aa: SVERAAPETQY
abundance: few
j_gene: TRBJ2-5
v_gene: TRBV29-1

CDR3aa: ASSLNRARPGGYT
abundance: .
j_gene: TRBJ1-2
v_gene: TRBV27

CDR3aa: ASSEGGFPVDEQY
abundance: .
j_gene: TRBJ2-7
v_gene: TRBV5-1

CDR3aa: SARLPRLADLRETQY
abundance: .
j_gene: TRBJ2-5
v_gene: TRBV20-1

CDR3aa: ASSLFWGRENEQY
abundance: .
j_gene: TRBJ2-7
v_gene: TRBV27

CDR3aa: ASSASFREKLF
abundance: once
j_gene: TRBJ1-4
v_gene: TRBV2

CDR3aa: ASSARTGGPYEQY
abundance: .
j_gene: TRBJ2-7
v_gene: TRBV7-2

CDR3aa: SARALAGGDEQY
abundance: few
j_gene: TRBJ2-7
v_gene: TRBV20-1

CDR3aa: ASSLEGVVGETQY
abundance: few
j_gene: TRBJ2-5
v_gene: TRBV11-2

CDR3aa: ASSVEAGRNEQF
abundance: .
j_gene: TRBJ2-1
v_gene: TRBV9

CDR3aa: SAAGGPNYGYT
abundance: few
j_gene: TRBJ1-2
v_gene: TRBV29-1

CDR3aa: ASSAGLVVGANVLT
abundance: once
j_gene: TRBJ2-6
v_gene: TRBV3-1

CDR3aa: ATGNGGTSTDTQY
abundance: .
j_gene: TRBJ2-3
v_gene: TRBV24-1

CDR3aa: ASSVTAAQETQY
abundance: once
j_gene: TRBJ2-5
v_gene: TRBV27

CDR3aa: ASNPKGADTQY
abundance: few
j_gene: TRBJ2-3
v_gene: TRBV5-1

CDR3aa: ASSVSTVSYEQY
abundance: .
j_gene: TRBJ2-7
v_gene: TRBV28

CDR3aa: ASSPSGRGAYEQY
abundance: .
j_gene: TRBJ2-7
v_gene: TRBV12-3/TRBV12-4

CDR3aa: ASSYSLQGADEQY
abundance: .
j_gene: .
v_gene: TRBV6-6

CDR3aa: ASSFQGQNTEAF
abundance: .
j_gene: TRBJ1-1
v_gene: TRBV7-2

CDR3aa: ASSSSRRGEQY
abundance: few
j_gene: TRBJ2-7
v_gene: TRBV28

CDR3aa: ASSLGGQGGEQY
abundance: few
j_gene: TRBJ2-7
v_gene: TRBV28

CDR3aa: SGGGGMNTEAF
abundance: .
j_gene: TRBJ1-1
v_gene: TRBV29-1

CDR3aa: ASSYRRLAGGTSSDEQY
abundance: .
j_gene: TRBJ2-7
v_gene: TRBV6-5

CDR3aa: ASSFTGTSGTETQY
abundance: .
j_gene: TRBJ2-5
v_gene: TRBV5-5

CDR3aa: ASSFEGPYGYT
abundance: few
j_gene: TRBJ1-2
v_gene: TRBV12-3/TRBV12-4

CDR3aa: ASSLTHEQF
abundance: many
j_gene: TRBJ2-1
v_gene: TRBV28

CDR3aa: SARWAGFTGEEQY
abundance: .
j_gene: TRBJ2-7
v_gene: TRBV20-1

CDR3aa: ASKDPGYYGYT
abundance: .
j_gene: TRBJ1-2
v_gene: TRBV6-1